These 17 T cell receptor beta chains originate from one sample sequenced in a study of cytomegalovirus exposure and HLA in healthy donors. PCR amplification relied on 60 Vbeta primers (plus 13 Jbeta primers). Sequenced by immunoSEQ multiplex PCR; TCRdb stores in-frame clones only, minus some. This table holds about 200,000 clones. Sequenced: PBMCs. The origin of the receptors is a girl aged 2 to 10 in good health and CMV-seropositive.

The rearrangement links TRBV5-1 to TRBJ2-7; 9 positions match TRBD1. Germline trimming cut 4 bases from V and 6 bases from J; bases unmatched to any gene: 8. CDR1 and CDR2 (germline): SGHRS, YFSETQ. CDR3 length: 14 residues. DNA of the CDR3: TGCGCCAGCAGCACGGGACAGGGAGTTGGCGAGCAGTACTTC. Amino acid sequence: CASSTGQGVGEQYF.

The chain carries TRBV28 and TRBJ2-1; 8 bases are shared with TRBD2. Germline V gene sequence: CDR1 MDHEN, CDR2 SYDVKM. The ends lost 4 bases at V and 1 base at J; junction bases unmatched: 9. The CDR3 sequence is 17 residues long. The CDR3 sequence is CASSWGTRPLSYNEQFF. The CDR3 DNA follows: TGTGCCAGCAGTTGGGGGACTAGACCTCTTTCCTACAATGAGCAGTTCTTC. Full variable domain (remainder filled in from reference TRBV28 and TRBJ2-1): DVKVTQSSRYLVKRTGEKVFLECVQDMDHENMFWYRQDPGLGLRLIYFSYDVKMKEKGDIPEGYSVSREKKERFSLILESASTNQTSMYLCASSWGTRPLSYNEQFFGPGTRLTVL.

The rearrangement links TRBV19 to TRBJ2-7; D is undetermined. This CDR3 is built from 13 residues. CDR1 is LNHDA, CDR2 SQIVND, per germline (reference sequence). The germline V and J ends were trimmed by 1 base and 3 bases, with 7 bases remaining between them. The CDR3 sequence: CASSIGGYYEQYF. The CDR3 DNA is TGTGCCAGTAGTATAGGCGGATACTACGAGCAGTACTTC.

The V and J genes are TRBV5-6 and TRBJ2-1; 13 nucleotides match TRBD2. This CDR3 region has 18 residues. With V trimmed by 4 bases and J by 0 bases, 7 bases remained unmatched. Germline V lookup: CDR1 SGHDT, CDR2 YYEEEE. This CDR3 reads CASSARLAGGSSYNEQFF. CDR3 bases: TGTGCCAGCAGCGCCCGACTAGCGGGAGGATCCTCCTACAATGAGCAGTTCTTC.

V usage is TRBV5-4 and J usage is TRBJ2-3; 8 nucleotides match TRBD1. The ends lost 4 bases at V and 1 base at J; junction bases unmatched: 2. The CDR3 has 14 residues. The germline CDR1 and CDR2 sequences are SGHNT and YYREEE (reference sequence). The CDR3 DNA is TGTGCCAGCAGCAAACAGGGGGGCACAGATACGCAGTATTTT. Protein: CASSKQGGTDTQYF.

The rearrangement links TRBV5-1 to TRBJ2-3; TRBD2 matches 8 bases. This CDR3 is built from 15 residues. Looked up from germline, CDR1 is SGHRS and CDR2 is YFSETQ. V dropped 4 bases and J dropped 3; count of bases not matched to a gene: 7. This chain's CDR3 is CASSGSGSTTDTQYF. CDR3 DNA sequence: TGCGCCAGCAGCGGAAGCGGGAGTACGACAGATACGCAGTATTTT.

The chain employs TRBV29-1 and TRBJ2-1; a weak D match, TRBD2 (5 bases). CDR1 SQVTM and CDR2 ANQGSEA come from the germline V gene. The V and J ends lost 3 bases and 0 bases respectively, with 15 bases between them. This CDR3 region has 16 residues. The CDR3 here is CSVDSQRLSSYNEQFF. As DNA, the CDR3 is TGCAGCGTTGACTCTCAGCGGTTAAGCTCCTACAATGAGCAGTTCTTC.

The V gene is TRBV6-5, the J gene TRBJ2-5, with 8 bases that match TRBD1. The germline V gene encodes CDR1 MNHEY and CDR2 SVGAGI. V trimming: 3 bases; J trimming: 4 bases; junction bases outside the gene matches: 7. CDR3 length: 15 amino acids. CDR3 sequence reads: CASSYGQGKGETQYF. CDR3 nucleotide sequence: TGTGCCAGCAGTTATGGACAGGGTAAAGGAGAGACCCAGTACTTC.

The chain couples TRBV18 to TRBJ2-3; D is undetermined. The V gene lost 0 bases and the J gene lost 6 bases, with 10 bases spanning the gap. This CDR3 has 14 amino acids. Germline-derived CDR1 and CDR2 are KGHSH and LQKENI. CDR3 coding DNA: TGTGCCAGCTCACCACCTTTGTCCGGGGATACGCAGTATTTT. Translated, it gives CASSPPLSGDTQYF.

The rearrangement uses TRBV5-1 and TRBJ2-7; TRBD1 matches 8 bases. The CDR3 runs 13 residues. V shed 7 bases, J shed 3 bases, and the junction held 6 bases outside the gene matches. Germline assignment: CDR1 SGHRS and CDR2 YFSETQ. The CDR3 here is CASSGQGLYEQYF. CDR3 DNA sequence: TGCGCCAGCTCAGGACAGGGTCTCTACGAGCAGTACTTC.

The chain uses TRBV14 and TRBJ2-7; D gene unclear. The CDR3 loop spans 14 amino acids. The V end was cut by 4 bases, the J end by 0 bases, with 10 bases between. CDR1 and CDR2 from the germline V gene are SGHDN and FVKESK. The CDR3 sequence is CASSPQPSSYEQYF. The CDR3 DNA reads TGTGCCAGCAGCCCCCAACCCAGCTCCTACGAGCAGTACTTC.

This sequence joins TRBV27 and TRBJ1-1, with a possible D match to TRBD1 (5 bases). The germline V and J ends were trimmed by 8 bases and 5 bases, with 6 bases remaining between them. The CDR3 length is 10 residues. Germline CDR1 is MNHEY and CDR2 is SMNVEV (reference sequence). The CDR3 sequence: CASGGTEAFF. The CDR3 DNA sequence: TGTGCCAGCGGGGGGACTGAAGCTTTCTTT.

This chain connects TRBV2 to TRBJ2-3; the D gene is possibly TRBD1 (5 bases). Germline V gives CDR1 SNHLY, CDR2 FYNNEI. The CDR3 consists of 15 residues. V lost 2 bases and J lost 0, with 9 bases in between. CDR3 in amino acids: CASSEYQGSTDTQYF. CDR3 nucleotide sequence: TGTGCCAGCAGTGAATATCAGGGAAGCACAGATACGCAGTATTTT.

The CDR3 sequence: CSVLVREGLYEQYF. CDR3 nucleotides: TGCAGCGTACTGGTCAGGGAGGGGCTCTACGAGCAGTACTTC. The chain has TRBV29-1 and TRBJ2-7, with 7 bases that match TRBD2. This CDR3 has 14 amino acids. Trimming removed 6 bases from V and 3 bases from J; junction bases left unmatched: 11. Germline V gene data show CDR1 as SQVTM and CDR2 as ANQGSEA.

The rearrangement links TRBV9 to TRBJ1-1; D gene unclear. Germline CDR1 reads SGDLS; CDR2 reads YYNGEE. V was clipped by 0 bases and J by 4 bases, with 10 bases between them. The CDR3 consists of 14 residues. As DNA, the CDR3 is TGTGCCAGCAGCGTAGATCAGCGTGGCACTGAAGCTTTCTTT. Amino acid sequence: CASSVDQRGTEAFF.

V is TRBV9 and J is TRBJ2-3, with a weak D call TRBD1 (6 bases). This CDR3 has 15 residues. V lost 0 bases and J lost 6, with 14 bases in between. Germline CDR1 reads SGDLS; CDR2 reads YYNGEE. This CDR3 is CASSVGGTLGDTQYF. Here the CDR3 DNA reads TGTGCCAGCAGCGTAGGTGGGACATTAGGCGATACGCAGTATTTT.

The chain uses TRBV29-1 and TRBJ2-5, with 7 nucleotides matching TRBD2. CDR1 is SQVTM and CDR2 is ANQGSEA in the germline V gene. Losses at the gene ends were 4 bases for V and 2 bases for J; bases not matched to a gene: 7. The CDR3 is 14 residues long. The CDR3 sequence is CSVVGSSGQETQYF. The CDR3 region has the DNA TGCAGCGTTGTCGGGTCTAGCGGACAAGAGACCCAGTACTTC.